This T cell receptor beta chain was sequenced during a study of glioma-infiltrating T cells. Study-wide points: Tissue-blood divergence was below expectation in non-neoplastic patients, above in gliomas. Very few CDR3 sequences were shared between tissue and blood.

Amplification of TCR alpha and beta CDR3 regions from RNA used iRepertoire nested multiplex PCR. Tissue mRNA or PBMC total RNA, roughly 95-400 ng, went into one-step reverse transcription and amplification. TCRdb reprocessed the multiplex PCR reads with MiXCR, giving one entry per CDR3 protein. There are approximately 100,000 distinct CDR3 sequences in the sample; approximately 26% occur only once, and 30% to 35% lies in the top ten. There are many counts of this clonotype. Its target is unknown. Material: glioma tissue, nonneoplastic brain tissue, or PBMCs (not recorded which). The receptor was derived from a human donor with low-grade glioma or glioblastoma, undergoing nonglioma brain surgery, or in good health (not recorded which).

The DNA of the CDR3 is TGCAGCGTTGGCCACACTAGCACAGATACGCAGTATTTT. It yields the protein CSVGHTSTDTQYF. This sequence joins TRBV29-1 and TRBJ2-3; D is undetermined. V dropped 4 bases and J dropped 0 bases, with 8 bases sitting between them. This CDR3 spans 13 amino acids. Germline V gene data show CDR1 as SQVTM and CDR2 as ANQGSEA.